The 21 T cell receptor beta chains reported below all come from one sample, sequenced in a study of blood T cell repertoires in COVID-19 (dated by TCRdb to 2018 to 2020). Library method: the immunoSEQ multiplex PCR assay. This is the immuneACCESS table as TCRdb keeps it, with only in-frame sequences that have V and J called. A part of the clones is gone; compared with another copy, unresolved V genes explain less than half, and the rest is unexplained. This sample lists around 130,000 clones; roughly 86% were detected once. The biggest ten clones account for around 13% of the sample. Material for sequencing was peripheral blood. The receptors derive from a human donor in a cohort sampled during active COVID-19.

This rearrangement joins TRBV3-1 (or the pseudogene TRBV3-2) to TRBJ1-1; D gene uncertain. The CDR3 is 13 residues long. CDR1 LGHDT and CDR2 YNNKEL come from the germline V gene (reference sequence). Between the trimmed V and J ends, which lost 4 bases and 1 base, there was a span of 7 bases. CDR3 DNA sequence: TGTGCCAGCAGCCCCCGGGAGAACACTGAAGCTTTCTTT. Protein sequence: CASSPRENTEAFF.

The V and J genes are TRBV7-9 and TRBJ2-3; 12 bases match TRBD2. CDR3 length: 15 residues. Germline V CDR1 and CDR2: SEHNR, FQNEAQ (reference sequence). V lost 5 bases, J lost 1 base, and 1 base stayed unmatched. DNA of the CDR3: TGTGCCAGCAGCCGGACTAGCGGGGGCACAGATACGCAGTATTTT. Translating gives CASSRTSGGTDTQYF.

The V call is TRBV6-5, the J call TRBJ2-5; 11 bases agree with TRBD1. The CDR3 contains 15 residues. The ends lost 6 bases at V and 5 bases at J; junction bases unmatched: 8. CDR1 and CDR2 from the germline V gene are MNHEY and SVGAGI. CDR3 nucleotide sequence: TGTGCCAGCAGCCACCGGACAGGGGGCTTGGAGACCCAGTACTTC. This encodes CASSHRTGGLETQYF.

The chain recombines TRBV9 with TRBJ2-5, with 9 bases matching TRBD2. CDR1 and CDR2 from the germline V gene are SGDLS and YYNGEE. The CDR3 runs 16 residues. The junction had 7 bases not matched to a gene; V was cut back by 2 bases and J by 2 bases. CDR3: CASSVGGGGVQETQYF. For the CDR3, the DNA is TGTGCCAGCAGCGTGGGAGGCGGGGGGGTTCAAGAGACCCAGTACTTC.

This clone was detected only once. The chain carries TRBV12-3 or TRBV12-4 and TRBJ1-2, with a tentative D call TRBD1 (6 bases). V dropped 0 bases and J dropped 8 bases, with 10 bases sitting between them. The CDR3 is 13 residues long. The DNA of the CDR3 is TGTGCCAGCAGTTTAGCTCAGGGGAGCGGCTACACCTTC. This encodes CASSLAQGSGYTF.

The chain uses TRBV21-1 and TRBJ2-7; TRBD1 is taken as the D call from the table, unchecked against the DNA. TRBV21-1 constitutes a pseudogene. The CDR3 has 15 residues. The CDR3: CASTHDSYGSYEQYF. CDR3 bases: TGTGCCAGCACCCATGACAGTTATGGGTCCTACGAGCAGTACTTC.

The chain uses TRBV7-9 and TRBJ1-1; the D gene is possibly TRBD1 (5 bases). Germline CDR1 reads SEHNR; CDR2 reads FQNEAQ (reference sequence). The CDR3 sequence is 14 residues long. Trimming cost V 3 bases and J 1 base, with 9 bases left between them. The CDR3 sequence: CASSFWGENTEAFF. The CDR3 coding sequence is TGTGCCAGCAGCTTCTGGGGCGAGAACACTGAAGCTTTCTTT.

V and J are TRBV6-5 and TRBJ2-5, with 8 nucleotides matching TRBD1. Germline CDR1 MNHEY, CDR2 SVGAGI. V lost 5 bases to trimming and J lost 2 bases; unmatched junction nucleotides: 7. The CDR3 has 15 amino acids. CDR3: CASSHYWTGQETQYF. The CDR3 bases are TGTGCCAGCAGTCACTATTGGACAGGGCAAGAGACCCAGTACTTC.

The gene calls are TRBV6-6 and TRBJ2-7; D uncertain. Germline V gene sequence: CDR1 MNHNY, CDR2 SVGAGI (reference sequence). V was cut by 0 bases and J by 2 bases, with 5 bases left in between. The CDR3 loop spans 13 amino acids. This chain's CDR3 is CASSYSQTYEQYF. DNA of the CDR3: TGTGCCAGCAGTTACTCCCAGACCTACGAGCAGTACTTC.

The chain combines TRBV11-2 with TRBJ2-6; 8 bases are a match to TRBD1. This CDR3 spans 20 amino acids. V trimming: 0 bases; J trimming: 5 bases; junction bases outside the gene matches: 15. Germline V gene data show CDR1 as SGHAT and CDR2 as FQNNGV. The DNA of the CDR3 is TGTGCCAGCAGCTTAGACGGCAGGGGGCTACCCCCTCGGAGGGCCAACGTCCTGACTTTC. Translation gives CASSLDGRGLPPRRANVLTF.

The chain links TRBV24-1 to TRBJ2-3; D perhaps matches TRBD1 (5 bases). Germline CDR1 KGHDR, CDR2 SFDVKD. V lost 5 bases and J lost 6, with 8 bases in between. This CDR3 region has 12 residues. In nucleotides, the CDR3 is TGTGCCACCAGTGCCAGGGCCGATACGCAGTATTTT. Translation gives CATSARADTQYF.

CDR3 in amino acids: CASRLAGSYEQYF. The CDR3 nucleotides read TGTGCCAGCAGACTAGCGGGGTCCTACGAGCAGTACTTC. The chain combines TRBV27 with TRBJ2-7; 10 bases fit TRBD2. This CDR3 has 13 amino acids. Germline lookup yields CDR1 MNHEY and CDR2 SMNVEV (reference sequence). J gave up 1 base and V 6 bases, and 0 bases lay outside the gene matches.

J is TRBJ2-7 and V is TRBV6-1; D gene ambiguous. The CDR3 covers 15 residues. CDR1 is MNHNS, CDR2 SASEGT, per germline. The V end lost 2 bases, the J end lost 2 bases, and 13 bases lay between the germline ends. The CDR3 sequence: CASSEWQSRPYEQYF. The CDR3 DNA sequence: TGTGCCAGCAGTGAATGGCAGAGCAGGCCCTACGAGCAGTACTTC.

V usage is TRBV5-1 and J usage is TRBJ2-7; TRBD1 aligns across 9 bases. The V gene's germline CDR1 is SGHRS and CDR2 YFSETQ. V was pared by 3 bases and J by 1 base, with 8 bases of the junction left unmatched. This CDR3 region has 16 residues. The CDR3 reads CASSSGGGTGSYEQYF. CDR3 nucleotides: TGCGCCAGCAGCTCGGGTGGGGGGACAGGGTCCTACGAGCAGTACTTC.

The rearrangement uses TRBV5-1 and TRBJ1-2; D is uncertain. The CDR3 runs 14 residues. Trimming pared 2 bases from V and 8 bases from J, leaving 16 bases between. Per germline, CDR1 SGHRS and CDR2 YFSETQ. CDR3 region: CASSFDAGSYGYTF. CDR3 nucleotides: TGCGCCAGCAGCTTTGATGCCGGGTCCTACGGCTACACCTTC.

The gene calls are TRBV10-3 and TRBJ1-2, with a tentative D call TRBD1 (5 bases). The CDR3 is made up of 16 amino acids. Germline V CDR1 and CDR2: ENHRY, SYGVKD. Trimming pared 2 bases from V and 2 bases from J, leaving 15 bases between. CDR3 coding DNA: TGTGCCATCAGTGAGCCTTCGGGGAGGGGAAACTATGGCTACACCTTC. It specifies CAISEPSGRGNYGYTF.

J is TRBJ2-3 and V is TRBV5-1, with D possibly being TRBD2 (7 bases). The V gene's germline CDR1 is SGHRS and CDR2 YFSETQ. The V end was cut by 0 bases, the J end by 4 bases, with 15 bases between. The CDR3 is 16 amino acids. The CDR3 spells CASSLAARGAPDTQYF. The CDR3 DNA reads TGCGCCAGCAGCTTGGCCGCACGGGGGGCTCCAGATACGCAGTATTTT.

The V gene is TRBV19, the J gene TRBJ2-7; TRBD1 aligns across 8 bases. CDR3 length: 15 residues. Germline lookup yields CDR1 LNHDA and CDR2 SQIVND (reference sequence). With V trimmed by 3 bases and J by 2 bases, 6 bases remained unmatched. As DNA, the CDR3 is TGTGCCAGTAGTATGGGAACAGGGGGTACCTACGAGCAGTACTTC. Its protein product is CASSMGTGGTYEQYF.

V and J are TRBV6-1 and TRBJ1-2; 9 bases are shared with TRBD1. The V gene's germline CDR1 is MNHNS and CDR2 SASEGT. The CDR3 length is 16 residues. The junction had 9 bases not matched to a gene; V was cut back by 4 bases and J by 3 bases. CDR3 sequence (DNA): TGTGCCAGCAGTGTACTTAGGGACAGGGAATACTATGGCTACACCTTC. Its translation is CASSVLRDREYYGYTF.

This clone has only a few counts. CDR3 sequence: CASSPGGWDYEQYF. DNA of the CDR3: TGCGCCAGCAGCCCCGGCGGGTGGGACTACGAGCAGTACTTC. This sequence joins TRBV4-1 and TRBJ2-7; D might be TRBD2 (5 bases). The CDR3 is 14 residues long. The V and J ends lost 4 bases and 3 bases respectively, with 13 bases between them. Per germline, CDR1 MGHRA and CDR2 YSYEKL.

The genes are TRBV6-5 and TRBJ1-4; D unclear. CDR1 is MNHEY, CDR2 SVGAGI, per germline. V gave up 2 bases and J gave up 8 bases, with 3 bases separating them. The CDR3 spans 11 residues. The CDR3 nucleotides are TGTGCCAGCAGTTACCAGGAAAAACTGTTTTTT. It is translated as CASSYQEKLFF.